The rows below give T cell receptor beta chains drawn from one sample of a study of blood T cell repertoires in COVID-19. The data were produced by immunoSEQ multiplex PCR, yet TCRdb's version contains in-frame clones alone and is incomplete. The data contain under 45,000 clones, about four fifths of them singletons. The sequenced material came from peripheral blood. These receptors were collected from a woman of 80 years or more with active or convalescent COVID-19. The CDR3 runs from the conserved cysteine through the conserved F or W. D genes are given only for firm matches. The size field is filled for only some rows; it gives once, few, many or a size class.

v_call: TRBV4-3
clone_size: NA
d_call: NA
j_call: TRBJ2-7
cdr3_nt: TGCGCCAGCAGCCAAGAACTAGTTGACTACGAGCAGTACTTC
cdr3_aa: CASSQELVDYEQYF

v_call: TRBV7-6
clone_size: NA
d_call: TRBD1
j_call: TRBJ2-7
cdr3_nt: TGTGCCAGCAGCTCCCACGGGACAGGGGCTCGGGAGCAGTACTTC
cdr3_aa: CASSSHGTGAREQYF

v_call: TRBV6-2/TRBV6-3
clone_size: few
d_call: TRBD2
j_call: TRBJ2-7
cdr3_nt: TGTGCCAGCAGTTACTCCGGTAGCGGGACCCTCTACGAGCAGTACTTC
cdr3_aa: CASSYSGSGTLYEQYF

v_call: TRBV6-2/TRBV6-3
clone_size: NA
d_call: TRBD2
j_call: TRBJ2-4
cdr3_nt: TGTGCCAGCAGTCCCCGAGTCGGGGGGAGCGCTCGAGCCAAAAACATTCAGTACTTC
cdr3_aa: CASSPRVGGSARAKNIQYF

v_call: TRBV7-2
clone_size: NA
d_call: NA
j_call: TRBJ2-2
cdr3_nt: TGTGCCAGCAGCTTATTAACGGGAGCCGGGGAGCTGTTTTTT
cdr3_aa: CASSLLTGAGELFF

v_call: TRBV7-2
clone_size: NA
d_call: TRBD1
j_call: TRBJ1-3
cdr3_nt: TGTGCCAGCAGCCCGACAGGGGGTACTGGAAACACCATATATTTT
cdr3_aa: CASSPTGGTGNTIYF

v_call: TRBV5-4
clone_size: NA
d_call: NA
j_call: TRBJ1-2
cdr3_nt: TGTGCCAGCAGCCCCTTCCAGAGGTATGGCTACACCTTC
cdr3_aa: CASSPFQRYGYTF

v_call: TRBV5-1
clone_size: few
d_call: TRBD1
j_call: TRBJ1-4
cdr3_nt: TGCGCCAGCAGCCCGGGACAGTGGAGCGAAAAACTGTTTTTT
cdr3_aa: CASSPGQWSEKLFF

v_call: TRBV7-2
clone_size: NA
d_call: NA
j_call: TRBJ1-5
cdr3_nt: TGTGCCAGCAGCTTAGGAACTTATAGCAATCAGCCCCAGCATTTT
cdr3_aa: CASSLGTYSNQPQHF

v_call: TRBV9
clone_size: NA
d_call: TRBD1
j_call: TRBJ2-7
cdr3_nt: TGTGCCAGCAGCGCCCAGGGGACAGGGGATTACGAGCAGTACTTC
cdr3_aa: CASSAQGTGDYEQYF

v_call: TRBV7-2
clone_size: NA
d_call: TRBD1
j_call: TRBJ1-6
cdr3_nt: TGTGCCAGCAGCCAAGGGACAGGGGCTAATTCACCCCTCCACTTT
cdr3_aa: CASSQGTGANSPLHF

v_call: TRBV9
clone_size: NA
d_call: TRBD1
j_call: TRBJ1-2
cdr3_nt: TGTGCCAGCAGCGCCGGGGCAGGGGGACGACTCTATGGCTACACCTTC
cdr3_aa: CASSAGAGGRLYGYTF

v_call: TRBV7-6
clone_size: NA
d_call: NA
j_call: TRBJ2-1
cdr3_nt: TGTGCCAGCAGCCCTAGACTAAGCTCCTACAATGAGCAGTTCTTC
cdr3_aa: CASSPRLSSYNEQFF

v_call: TRBV7-2
clone_size: NA
d_call: TRBD2
j_call: TRBJ2-7
cdr3_nt: TGTGCCAGCAGCCCGACATTAGCGGGATCCTACGAGCAGTACTTC
cdr3_aa: CASSPTLAGSYEQYF

v_call: TRBV14
clone_size: NA
d_call: NA
j_call: TRBJ1-1
cdr3_nt: TGTGCCAGCGGCGCGGGGATGAACACTGAAGCTTTCTTT
cdr3_aa: CASGAGMNTEAFF

v_call: TRBV5-4
clone_size: NA
d_call: NA
j_call: TRBJ1-2
cdr3_nt: TGTGCCAGCAGCCCCCCCGGCAGCGGTGCGTATGGCTACACCTTC
cdr3_aa: CASSPPGSGAYGYTF

v_call: TRBV18
clone_size: NA
d_call: NA
j_call: TRBJ1-1
cdr3_nt: TGTGCCAGCTCACCCAGTCTGAAAGCGGGGATTGAAGCTTTCTTT
cdr3_aa: CASSPSLKAGIEAFF

v_call: TRBV30
clone_size: NA
d_call: TRBD2
j_call: TRBJ2-1
cdr3_nt: TGTGCCTGGAGTCCACGGGGCGGGAGGGGGTCCTACAATGAGCAGTTCTTC
cdr3_aa: CAWSPRGGRGSYNEQFF

v_call: TRBV4-1
clone_size: NA
d_call: TRBD2
j_call: TRBJ2-1
cdr3_nt: TGCGCCAGCAGCGGAACTAGCGGGGGAGTAGACCATGAGCAGTTCTTC
cdr3_aa: CASSGTSGGVDHEQFF

v_call: TRBV29-1
clone_size: NA
d_call: NA
j_call: TRBJ1-2
cdr3_nt: TGCAGCGGATCCGGGACACCGGGGACGGTCTACACCTTC
cdr3_aa: CSGSGTPGTVYTF

v_call: TRBV9
clone_size: NA
d_call: NA
j_call: TRBJ1-3
cdr3_nt: TGTGCCAGCAGCGTAGAAGGGCAGGGCGCCGGAAACACCATATATTTT
cdr3_aa: CASSVEGQGAGNTIYF

v_call: TRBV7-3
clone_size: NA
d_call: NA
j_call: TRBJ1-1
cdr3_nt: TGTGCCAGCAGCTTATCTCAACCGATTCCCGGGAACACTGAAGCTTTCTTT
cdr3_aa: CASSLSQPIPGNTEAFF

v_call: TRBV5-1
clone_size: NA
d_call: NA
j_call: TRBJ2-2
cdr3_nt: TGCGCCAGCAGCACGCTCGAGAGCAAGAACACCGGGGAGCTGTTTTTT
cdr3_aa: CASSTLESKNTGELFF

v_call: TRBV6-4
clone_size: NA
d_call: NA
j_call: TRBJ1-1
cdr3_nt: TGTGCCAGCAGTGCGACTGGTAACTCTGAAGCTTTCTTT
cdr3_aa: CASSATGNSEAFF

v_call: TRBV25-1
clone_size: NA
d_call: NA
j_call: TRBJ2-5
cdr3_nt: TGTGCCAGCAGTTGGGCCAGGGGAAACCAAGAGACCCAGTACTTC
cdr3_aa: CASSWARGNQETQYF

v_call: TRBV28
clone_size: few
d_call: TRBD1
j_call: TRBJ1-5
cdr3_nt: TGTGCCAGCAAAAATCAACAGGGGGCTAGCAATCAGCCCCAGCATTTT
cdr3_aa: CASKNQQGASNQPQHF

v_call: TRBV18
clone_size: NA
d_call: TRBD2
j_call: TRBJ2-3
cdr3_nt: TGTGCCAGCTCACCACGGTCGGGAGGGAGCACAGATACGCAGTATTTT
cdr3_aa: CASSPRSGGSTDTQYF

v_call: TRBV19
clone_size: NA
d_call: NA
j_call: TRBJ1-2
cdr3_nt: TGTGCCAGTAGCCCAACCGGCAGGGTCTCTGGCTACACCTTC
cdr3_aa: CASSPTGRVSGYTF

v_call: TRBV18
clone_size: NA
d_call: NA
j_call: TRBJ1-4
cdr3_nt: TGTGCCAGCTCACCGGGAGTGGAGGGTCGTGAAAAACTGTTTTTT
cdr3_aa: CASSPGVEGREKLFF

v_call: TRBV28
clone_size: NA
d_call: TRBD1
j_call: TRBJ1-2
cdr3_nt: TGTGCCAGCAGTTTAGGCGGTGGGACAGGGCCGCTCTATGGCTACACCTTC
cdr3_aa: CASSLGGGTGPLYGYTF

v_call: TRBV19
clone_size: NA
d_call: NA
j_call: TRBJ1-2
cdr3_nt: TGTGCCAGTACCTTGGGCAGGGGCTATGGCTACACCTTC
cdr3_aa: CASTLGRGYGYTF

v_call: TRBV4-3
clone_size: NA
d_call: NA
j_call: TRBJ2-7
cdr3_nt: TGCGCCAGCAGCCAAGACCCTACTAACTATGAGCAGTACTTC
cdr3_aa: CASSQDPTNYEQYF

v_call: TRBV19
clone_size: NA
d_call: NA
j_call: TRBJ2-7
cdr3_nt: TGTGCCAGTAGTACGGTTTGGACACAATCACGCTACGAGCAGTACTTC
cdr3_aa: CASSTVWTQSRYEQYF

v_call: TRBV5-1
clone_size: NA
d_call: NA
j_call: TRBJ1-1
cdr3_nt: TGCGCCAGCAGCCCGACCCAGACTATAGGCACTGAAGCTTTCTTT
cdr3_aa: CASSPTQTIGTEAFF

v_call: TRBV5-6
clone_size: NA
d_call: TRBD2
j_call: TRBJ2-7
cdr3_nt: TGTGCCAGCAACAACGGACTAGCGGGATCTCTGGGCGAGCAGTACTTC
cdr3_aa: CASNNGLAGSLGEQYF

v_call: TRBV29-1
clone_size: NA
d_call: NA
j_call: TRBJ2-1
cdr3_nt: TGCAGCGTTGACCGGACAGTGAGCGCCTACAATGAGCAGTTCTTC
cdr3_aa: CSVDRTVSAYNEQFF

v_call: TRBV27
clone_size: NA
d_call: TRBD1
j_call: TRBJ1-5
cdr3_nt: TGTGCCAGCAGTTTATACAGGGGGGGCAATCAGCCCCAGCATTTT
cdr3_aa: CASSLYRGGNQPQHF

v_call: TRBV19
clone_size: NA
d_call: TRBD2
j_call: TRBJ2-7
cdr3_nt: TGTGCCAGTAGCGAGACTAGCGGGAGAGTCTACGAGCAGTACTTC
cdr3_aa: CASSETSGRVYEQYF

v_call: TRBV6-6
clone_size: few
d_call: NA
j_call: TRBJ2-1
cdr3_nt: TGTGCCACCGACCACCTAGGGGACAATGAGCAGTTCTTC
cdr3_aa: CATDHLGDNEQFF

v_call: TRBV15
clone_size: NA
d_call: NA
j_call: TRBJ2-1
cdr3_nt: TGTGCCACCAGCGCAACAGGGAGCCGAAACAATGAGCAGTTCTTC
cdr3_aa: CATSATGSRNNEQFF

v_call: TRBV5-1
clone_size: NA
d_call: TRBD1
j_call: TRBJ2-2
cdr3_nt: TGCGCCAGCAGCTTGGCCGGACAGGGGGCTGACGGGGAGCTGTTTTTT
cdr3_aa: CASSLAGQGADGELFF

v_call: TRBV6-5
clone_size: NA
d_call: TRBD1
j_call: TRBJ2-7
cdr3_nt: TGTGCCAGCAGATCCGGGACAGCCACTTACGAGCAGTACTTC
cdr3_aa: CASRSGTATYEQYF

v_call: TRBV4-2
clone_size: NA
d_call: TRBD1
j_call: TRBJ1-4
cdr3_nt: TGTGCCAGCAGCCAGCGGACAGGGAATGAAAAACTGTTTTTT
cdr3_aa: CASSQRTGNEKLFF

v_call: TRBV10-1
clone_size: once
d_call: NA
j_call: TRBJ2-3
cdr3_nt: TGCGCCAGCAGTCCCAACACAGATACGCAGTATTTT
cdr3_aa: CASSPNTDTQYF

v_call: TRBV9
clone_size: NA
d_call: NA
j_call: TRBJ2-3
cdr3_nt: TGTGCCAGCAGCGCAACAGTACCTAGCACAGATACGCAGTATTTT
cdr3_aa: CASSATVPSTDTQYF